This TCR beta chain was found in a study of blood T cell repertoires in COVID-19. As for the study in general: Whether acute or convalescent, the COVID-19 samples came from the United States, Italy and Spain. Nucleic acid was either cDNA or gDNA, and it came from T cells, B-cell-depleted T cells, or PBMCs.

Original methodology: Estimates of nucleated cell counts were drawn from the amplification of reference gene primers. TCRdb's table, derived via immunoSEQ multiplex PCR, lists solely in-frame clones and lacks some. D and trimming come from the DNA, and the V and J calls and clone size come from that table. The data hold around 250,000 clones, with 86% observed a single time. CDR3 length: 13 residues. CDR1 is LNHNV and CDR2 is YYDKDF in the germline V gene (reference sequence). The V end lost 3 bases, the J end lost 1 base, and 7 bases lay between the germline ends. The receptor was derived from a man between 18 and 29 years old with active or convalescent COVID-19. The sequenced sample was peripheral blood. This rearrangement joins TRBV15 to TRBJ2-7; possible D gene TRBD1, 6 bases. DNA for the CDR3: TGTGCCACCAGCAGGGGGGCTTCCTACGAGCAGTACTTC. This encodes CATSRGASYEQYF.